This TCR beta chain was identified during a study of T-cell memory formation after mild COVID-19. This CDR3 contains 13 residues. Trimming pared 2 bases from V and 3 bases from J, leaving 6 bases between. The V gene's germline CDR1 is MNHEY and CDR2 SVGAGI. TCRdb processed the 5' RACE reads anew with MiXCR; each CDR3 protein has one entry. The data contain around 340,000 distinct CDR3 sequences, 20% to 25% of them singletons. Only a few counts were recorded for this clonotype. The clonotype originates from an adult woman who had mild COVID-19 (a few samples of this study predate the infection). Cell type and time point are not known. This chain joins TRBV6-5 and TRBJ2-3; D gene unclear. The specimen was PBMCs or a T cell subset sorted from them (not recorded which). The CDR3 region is CASSYGWTDTQYF. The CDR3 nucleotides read TGTGCCAGCAGTTACGGATGGACAGATACGCAGTATTTT.